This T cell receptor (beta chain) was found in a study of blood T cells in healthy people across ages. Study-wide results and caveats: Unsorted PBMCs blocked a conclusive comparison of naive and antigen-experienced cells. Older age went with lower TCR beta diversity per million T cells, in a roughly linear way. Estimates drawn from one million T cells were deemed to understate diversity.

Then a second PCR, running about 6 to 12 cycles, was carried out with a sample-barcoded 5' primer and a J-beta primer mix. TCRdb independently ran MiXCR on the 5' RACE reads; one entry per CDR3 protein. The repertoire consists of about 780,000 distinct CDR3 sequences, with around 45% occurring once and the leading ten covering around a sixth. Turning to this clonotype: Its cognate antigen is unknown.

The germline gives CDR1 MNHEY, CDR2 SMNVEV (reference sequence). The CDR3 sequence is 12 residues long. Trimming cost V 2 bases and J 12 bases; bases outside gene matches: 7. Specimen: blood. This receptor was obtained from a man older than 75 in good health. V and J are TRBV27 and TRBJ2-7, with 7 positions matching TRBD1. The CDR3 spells CASSLVETGLYF. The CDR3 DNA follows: TGTGCCAGCAGTTTAGTCGAGACAGGGCTGTACTTC.